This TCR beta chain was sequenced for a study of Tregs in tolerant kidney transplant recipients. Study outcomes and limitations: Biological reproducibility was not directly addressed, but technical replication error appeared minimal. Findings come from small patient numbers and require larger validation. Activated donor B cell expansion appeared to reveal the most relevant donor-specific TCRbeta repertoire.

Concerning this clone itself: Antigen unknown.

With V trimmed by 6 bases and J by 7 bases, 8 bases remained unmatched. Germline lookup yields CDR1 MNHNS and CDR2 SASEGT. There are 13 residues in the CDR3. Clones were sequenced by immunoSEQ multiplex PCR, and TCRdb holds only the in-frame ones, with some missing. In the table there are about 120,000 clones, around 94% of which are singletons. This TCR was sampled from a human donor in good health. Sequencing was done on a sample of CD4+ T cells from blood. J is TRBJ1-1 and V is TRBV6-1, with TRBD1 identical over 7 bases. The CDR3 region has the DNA TGTGCCAGCAGCTCGACAGGGTCGGGTGAAGCTTTCTTT. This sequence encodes CASSSTGSGEAFF.